Following are 12 T cell receptor beta chains from one sample sequenced in a study of Graves' ophthalmopathy and Graves' hyperthyroidism. Transcripts of RNA were the source for amplifying TCR beta CDR3 regions. Amplification began with first-round RT-PCR using HTBI primers, then second-round multiplex PCR was performed. TCRdb re-analysed the multiplex PCR reads in MiXCR, keeping a single row per CDR3 protein. Of 200,000 to 250,000 distinct CDR3 sequences listed, less than 30% are singletons. The source material was peripheral blood. These TCRs come from a man in his forties or fifties with Graves' ophthalmopathy.

Ten or more counts support this clonotype. The rearrangement links TRBV4-3 to TRBJ2-2, with D perhaps TRBD1 or TRBD2 (5 bases each). V was shortened by 4 bases and J by 0 bases, with 9 bases between the two germline ends. The V gene's germline CDR1 is LGHNA and CDR2 YSLEER. The CDR3 covers 15 residues. In DNA, the CDR3 is TGCGCCAGCAGCCGGGACCCAACGAACACCGGGGAGCTGTTTTTT. Its protein product is CASSRDPTNTGELFF.

This rearrangement joins TRBV11-2 to TRBJ1-1; D call uncertain. V lost 4 bases and J lost 3, with 12 bases in between. The CDR3 covers 14 residues. Germline-derived CDR1 and CDR2 are SGHAT and FQNNGV. This CDR3 reads CASSSMYGYTEAFF. For the CDR3, the DNA is TGTGCCAGCAGCTCCATGTACGGGTACACTGAAGCTTTCTTT.

This clonotype was detected a few times. This sequence joins TRBV7-2 and TRBJ2-5; D possibly corresponds to TRBD1 (6 bases). The CDR3 totals 15 residues. Trimming took 3 bases from V and 1 from J, leaving 12 bases between them. From germline, CDR1 is SGHTA and CDR2 FQGNSA. CDR3 in DNA: TGTGCCAGCAGCTTGGGTTCAGGGGCCCAAGAGACCCAGTACTTC. This translates into CASSLGSGAQETQYF.

V is TRBV11-1 and J is TRBJ2-7; 11 positions match TRBD1. This CDR3 spans 17 amino acids. Germline values: CDR1 SGHAT, CDR2 FQDESV (reference sequence). V shed 5 bases and J 3 bases; nucleotides not matched to a gene: 12. The CDR3 DNA reads TGTGCCAGCAGCCCCCGGACAGGGGGCGGAAGCCACTACGAGCAGTACTTC. Translation: CASSPRTGGGSHYEQYF.

The chain has TRBV28 and TRBJ2-7; maybe TRBD1 (6 bases). Between the trimmed V and J ends, which lost 5 bases and 0 bases, there was a span of 8 bases. The CDR3 runs to 13 residues. Germline values: CDR1 MDHEN, CDR2 SYDVKM. The CDR3 spells CASSPGHSYEQYF. CDR3 DNA sequence: TGTGCCAGCAGTCCGGGACACTCCTACGAGCAGTACTTC.

This clonotype was observed a few times. V usage is TRBV3-1 and J usage is TRBJ2-5, with D possibly matching TRBD1 (6 bases). Germline V lookup: CDR1 LGHDT, CDR2 YNNKEL (reference sequence). V dropped 5 bases and J dropped 4 bases, with 14 bases sitting between them. The CDR3 runs 14 residues. CDR3 in amino acids: CASSETGRPETQYF. CDR3 DNA: TGTGCCAGCAGCGAGACAGGAAGGCCAGAGACCCAGTACTTC.

This clonotype was found many times. It may be a read error: a sequence one base away is much more abundant. The chain recombines TRBV12-3 or TRBV12-4 with TRBJ2-7; 10 bases fit TRBD2. V shed 6 bases, J shed 2 bases, and the junction held 7 bases outside the gene matches. The CDR3 covers 15 residues. The CDR3 sequence: CASSSGTSAPYEQYF. The CDR3 coding sequence is TGTGCCAGCAGCTCCGGGACTAGCGCCCCCTACGAGCAGTACTTC.

This clonotype was seen at least ten times. The junction departs from the called germline gene at one end, perhaps through a read error. The chain joins TRBV27 to TRBJ1-1; D is perhaps TRBD1 (5 bases). The CDR3 extends over 14 amino acids. CDR1 MNHEY and CDR2 SMNVEV come from the germline V gene (reference sequence). For the CDR3, the DNA is TGTGCCAGCAGGGGACCTACAAGGAACACTGAAGCTTCCTTT. Its translation is CASRGPTRNTEASF.

This clonotype has a count of ten or more. The chain employs TRBV29-1 and TRBJ2-5, with a possible D match to TRBD1 (6 bases). V gave up 2 bases and J gave up 2 bases, with 15 bases separating them. This CDR3 region has 15 residues. Germline V gene sequence: CDR1 SQVTM, CDR2 ANQGSEA. CDR3 loop: CSVEWSAGEQETQYF. CDR3 coding DNA: TGCAGCGTTGAATGGTCGGCAGGGGAACAAGAGACCCAGTACTTC.

This clonotype was recorded many times. The DNA of the CDR3 is TGTGCCAGCACCCTGGGACTAGGGTCAGAGACCCAGTACTTC. Translated, it gives CASTLGLGSETQYF. The chain employs TRBV6-1 and TRBJ2-5, with TRBD2 matching over 8 bases. The germline CDR1 and CDR2 sequences are MNHNS and SASEGT. The CDR3 consists of 14 residues. J gave up 4 bases and V 7 bases, and 8 bases lay outside the gene matches.

In its sample, this clonotype was seen many times. The chain recombines TRBV5-1 with TRBJ2-5, with D perhaps given as TRBD1 or TRBD2 (5 bases each). V lost 9 bases and J lost 2, with 14 bases in between. The CDR3 length is 13 residues. The germline gives CDR1 SGHRS, CDR2 YFSETQ. CDR3 amino acids: CATRGGTQETQYF. The DNA for the CDR3 is TGCGCCACCCGGGGCGGTACTCAAGAGACCCAGTACTTC.

This clonotype showed up just a few times. This chain connects TRBV6-2 or TRBV6-3 to TRBJ2-5; 11 bases match TRBD2. The CDR3 spans 16 residues. Germline V gene data show CDR1 as MNHEY and CDR2 as SVGEGT. V lost 1 base to trimming and J lost 5 bases; unmatched junction nucleotides: 6. This CDR3 is CASSYYLAGGLETQYF. CDR3 sequence (DNA): TGTGCCAGCAGTTACTATCTAGCGGGAGGACTTGAGACCCAGTACTTC.